The rows below give T cell receptor beta chains drawn from one sample of a study of beta chain features in type 1 diabetes. Libraries were prepared by immunoSEQ multiplex PCR; TCRdb keeps only in-frame clonotypes and omits some of them. Altogether nearly 250,000 clones are present, 68% being singletons, with the ten largest covering approximately 0.053%. The sample comprised naive CD4+ T cells from blood. The origin of the receptors is a man aged 30-40 years in good health. CDR3s include the opening cysteine and the closing phenylalanine or tryptophan. The D gene is left open where the match is weak. A clone size is listed for some rows: how often the clone was seen (once, few, many), or a class if it is expanded.

TRBV29-1	TRBJ2-2	.	.	TGCAGCGTTGTACGCGGAGCAACGAACACCGGGGAGCTGTTTTTT	CSVVRGATNTGELFF
TRBV29-1	TRBJ1-5	.	.	TGCAGCGTTGAAGAGGGGAATCAGCCCCAGCATTTT	CSVEEGNQPQHF
TRBV30	TRBJ1-6	few	TRBD1	TGTGCCTGGACGACAGGGGCTAATTCACCCCTCCACTTT	CAWTTGANSPLHF
TRBV4-2	TRBJ1-4	.	.	TGTGCCAGCAGCCAAGATCGTAGCATTAATGAAAAACTGTTTTTT	CASSQDRSINEKLFF
TRBV2	TRBJ2-3	.	TRBD2	TGTGCCAGCAGCGAAGGACTAGCGGGGCGGGGAGATACGCAGTATTTT	CASSEGLAGRGDTQYF
TRBV9	TRBJ2-1	once	.	TGTGCCAGCAGCGCGACTGCCTACAATGAGCAGTTCTTC	CASSATAYNEQFF
TRBV7-2	TRBJ2-7	.	.	TGTGCCAGCAGCTTAGCGGTCCTCCTCGGGGAGCAGTACTTC	CASSLAVLLGEQYF
TRBV6-5	TRBJ2-6	.	.	TGTGCCAGCAGTCAGGCCGGGCTCGGGGCCAACGTCCTGACTTTC	CASSQAGLGANVLTF
TRBV6-1	TRBJ2-1	.	TRBD2	TGTGCCAGCACGGTCGCTAGCGGGAGGGGTGAGCAGTTCTTC	CASTVASGRGEQFF
TRBV2	TRBJ2-5	.	.	TGTGCCAGCAGGGACTACGAGACCCAGTACTTC	CASRDYETQYF
TRBV28	TRBJ2-5	.	TRBD2	TGTGCCAGCAGTTTCGGACTAGCGTCACAAGAGACCCAGTACTTC	CASSFGLASQETQYF
TRBV11-2	TRBJ1-6	once	.	TGTGCCAGCAGCCAGTCGAGGACCTCACCCCTCCACTTT	CASSQSRTSPLHF
TRBV6-5	TRBJ2-7	.	.	TGTGCCAGCAGCCCAACCATACTACTCTACGAGCAGTACTTC	CASSPTILLYEQYF
TRBV30	TRBJ1-5	.	.	TGTGCCTGGAGTACCGGCGGAGGGCCCCAGCATTTT	CAWSTGGGPQHF
TRBV18	TRBJ2-1	once	TRBD2	TGTGCCAGCTCGACTGGTGGGACTAGCTTCAATGAGCAGTTCTTC	CASSTGGTSFNEQFF
TRBV4-3	TRBJ2-7	.	.	TGCGCCAGCAGCCAAGTGGAAGGGTTCGGCTACGAGCAGTACTTC	CASSQVEGFGYEQYF
TRBV28	TRBJ1-5	once	.	TGTGCCAGCAGCGGTAGGAATCAGCCCCAGCATTTT	CASSGRNQPQHF
TRBV4-3	TRBJ2-3	.	TRBD2	TGCGCCAGCAGCCAAGCGACTAGCGGGATCAGCACAGATACGCAGTATTTT	CASSQATSGISTDTQYF
TRBV29-1	TRBJ2-7	few	.	TGCAGCGTCCACGGACCACACGAGCAGTACTTC	CSVHGPHEQYF
TRBV4-1	TRBJ2-1	.	TRBD1	TGCGCCAGCAGCCCCAGACAGGGTACCAATGAGCAGTTCTTC	CASSPRQGTNEQFF
TRBV5-1	TRBJ2-5	few	.	TGCGCCAGCAGCTTGGGGCGATTCAAAGAGACCCAGTACTTC	CASSLGRFKETQYF
TRBV5-1	TRBJ2-5	.	.	TGCGCCAGCAGCTTCACAACGCGACGACAGGGAGGGTTAGAGACCCAGTACTTC	CASSFTTRRQGGLETQYF
TRBV27	TRBJ2-1	.	TRBD1	TGTGCCAGCAGTTCGGACAGGACGCCACCCTACAATGAGCAGTTCTTC	CASSSDRTPPYNEQFF
TRBV5-6	TRBJ2-1	.	.	TGTGCCAGCAGGATTCTAGCAAACTCCTACAATGAGCAGTTCTTC	CASRILANSYNEQFF
TRBV28	TRBJ1-2	.	.	TGTGCCAGCAGTTTAAGTGGCAGGGTCTATGGCTACACCTTC	CASSLSGRVYGYTF
TRBV7-9	TRBJ1-5	.	.	TGTGCCAGCAGCTTAGGGACAGATAGCAATCAGCCCCAGCATTTT	CASSLGTDSNQPQHF
TRBV19	TRBJ2-1	.	.	TGTGCCAGTAGTTACCGTTACTACAATGAGCAGTTCTTC	CASSYRYYNEQFF
TRBV30	TRBJ1-1	.	.	TGTGCCTGCCAGAGGGACACTGAAGCTTTCTTT	CACQRDTEAFF
TRBV7-9	TRBJ2-2	.	.	TGTGCCAGCAGCCTCGCTGTCGGCACCGGGGAGCTGTTTTTT	CASSLAVGTGELFF